Below are 3 T cell receptor beta chains sequenced from a single sample in a study of T cell repertoires in cytomegalovirus infection. TCRdb called the reads again in MiXCR, with one record for every CDR3 protein. The sample includes more than 250,000 distinct CDR3 sequences, around 13% of them seen just once. Sequenced input: PBMCs. The receptors were gathered from a human donor in good health (CMV status not recorded). Some clones in this sample may be carry-over from other donors' samples.

CDR3 loop: CASTGGGSLENEQFF. The CDR3 DNA sequence: TGTGCCAGCACCGGGGGGGGAAGTCTGGAGAATGAGCAGTTCTTC. The V gene is TRBV12-3 or TRBV12-4, the J gene TRBJ2-1; 8 bases are a match to TRBD2. Losses at the gene ends were 7 bases for V and 7 bases for J; bases not matched to a gene: 12. The CDR3 consists of 15 residues.

J is TRBJ1-6 and V is TRBV20-1; TRBD1 matches at 7 bases. Trimming took 3 bases from V and 3 from J; bases not matched to a gene: 5. The CDR3 sequence is 15 residues long. Germline V gene sequence: CDR1 DFQATT, CDR2 SNEGSKA (reference sequence). The CDR3: CSARTGILYNSPLHF. The CDR3 DNA follows: TGCAGTGCTAGGACAGGGATACTCTATAATTCACCCCTCCACTTT.

This clonotype was observed many times. The rearrangement uses TRBV12-3 or TRBV12-4 and TRBJ2-2; the match to TRBD1 covers 9 bases. The CDR3 length is 16 residues. Trimming removed 4 bases from V and 0 bases from J; junction bases left unmatched: 3. The CDR3 loop is CASSSGQGANTGELFF. The CDR3 DNA is TGTGCCAGCAGTTCGGGACAGGGAGCGAACACCGGGGAGCTGTTTTTT.